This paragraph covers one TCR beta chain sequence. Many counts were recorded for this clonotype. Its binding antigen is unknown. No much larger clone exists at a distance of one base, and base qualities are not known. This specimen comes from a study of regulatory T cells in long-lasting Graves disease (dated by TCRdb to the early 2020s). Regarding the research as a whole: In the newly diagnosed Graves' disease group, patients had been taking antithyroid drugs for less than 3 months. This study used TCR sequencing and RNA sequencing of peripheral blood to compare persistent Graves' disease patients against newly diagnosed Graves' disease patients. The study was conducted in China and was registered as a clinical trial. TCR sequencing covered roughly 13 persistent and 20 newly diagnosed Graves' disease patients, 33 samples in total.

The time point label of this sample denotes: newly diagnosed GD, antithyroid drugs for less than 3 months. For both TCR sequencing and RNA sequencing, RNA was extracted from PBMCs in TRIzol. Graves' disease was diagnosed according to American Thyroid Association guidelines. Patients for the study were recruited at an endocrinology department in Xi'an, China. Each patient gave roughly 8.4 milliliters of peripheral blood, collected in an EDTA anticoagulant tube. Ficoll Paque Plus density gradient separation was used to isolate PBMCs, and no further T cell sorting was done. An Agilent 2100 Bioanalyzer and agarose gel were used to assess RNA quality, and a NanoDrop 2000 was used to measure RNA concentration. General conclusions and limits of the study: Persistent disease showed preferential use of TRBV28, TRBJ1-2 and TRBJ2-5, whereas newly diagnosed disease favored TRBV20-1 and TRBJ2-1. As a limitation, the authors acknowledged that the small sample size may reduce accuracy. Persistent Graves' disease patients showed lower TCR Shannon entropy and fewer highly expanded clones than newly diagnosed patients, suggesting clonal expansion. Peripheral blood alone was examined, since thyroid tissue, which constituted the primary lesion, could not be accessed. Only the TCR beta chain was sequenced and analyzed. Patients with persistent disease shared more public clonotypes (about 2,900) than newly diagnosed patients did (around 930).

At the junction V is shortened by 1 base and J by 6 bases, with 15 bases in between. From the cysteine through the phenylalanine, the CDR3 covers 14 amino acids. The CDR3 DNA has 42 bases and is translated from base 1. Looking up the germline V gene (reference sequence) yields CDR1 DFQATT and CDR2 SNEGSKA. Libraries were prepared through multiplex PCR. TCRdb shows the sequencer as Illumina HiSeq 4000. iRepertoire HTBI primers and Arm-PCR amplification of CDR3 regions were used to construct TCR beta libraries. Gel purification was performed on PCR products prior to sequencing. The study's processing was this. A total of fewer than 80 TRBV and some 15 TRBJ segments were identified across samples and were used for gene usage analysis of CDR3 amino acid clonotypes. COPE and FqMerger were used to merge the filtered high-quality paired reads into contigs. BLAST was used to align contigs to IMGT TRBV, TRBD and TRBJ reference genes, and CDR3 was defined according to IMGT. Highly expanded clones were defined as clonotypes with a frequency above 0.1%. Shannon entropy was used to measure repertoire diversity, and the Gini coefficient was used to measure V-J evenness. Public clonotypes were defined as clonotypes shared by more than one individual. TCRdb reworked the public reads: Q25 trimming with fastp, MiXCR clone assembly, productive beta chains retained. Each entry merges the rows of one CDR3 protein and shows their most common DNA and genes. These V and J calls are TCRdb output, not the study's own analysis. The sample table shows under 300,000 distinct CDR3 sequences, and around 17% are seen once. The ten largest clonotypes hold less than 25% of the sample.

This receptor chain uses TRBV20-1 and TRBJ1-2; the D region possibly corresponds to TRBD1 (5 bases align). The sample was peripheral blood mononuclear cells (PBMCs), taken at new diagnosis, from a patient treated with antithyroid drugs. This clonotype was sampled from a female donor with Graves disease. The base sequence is TGCAGTGCTAGAGCGGTGGCAGGGAAGGATGGCTACACCTTC. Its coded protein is CSARAVAGKDGYTF.